The 30 T cell receptor beta chains reported below all come from one sample, sequenced in a study of T cells in Graves' hyperthyroidism and ophthalmopathy. Amplified TCR beta CDR3 regions derived from RNA transcripts. The study used the HTBI primer set for a first-round RT-PCR of the TCR CDR3. Using its own MiXCR run on the multiplex PCR reads, TCRdb lists one record per CDR3 protein. The data contain approximately 870,000 distinct CDR3 sequences, around 38% of them singletons. Material: blood. These receptors were taken from a man between 18 and 29 years old with Graves' hyperthyroidism.

This clonotype turned up a few times. The chain links TRBV7-2 to TRBJ2-7, with D possibly TRBD2 on 5 matching bases. The V end lost 4 bases, the J end lost 3 bases, and 16 bases lay between the germline ends. CDR3 size: 15 residues. From germline, CDR1 is SGHTA and CDR2 FQGNSA. CDR3 in DNA: TGTGCCAGCAGCTACGGTTTCTTCGGGGTCTACGAGCAGTACTTC. Its translation: CASSYGFFGVYEQYF.

This clonotype was detected many times. The chain links TRBV10-3 to TRBJ1-2; D not certain. CDR1 is ENHRY, CDR2 SYGVKD, per germline. Trimming took off 6 bases at V and 0 bases at J, with 5 bases between the two ends. The CDR3 consists of 12 residues. Here the CDR3 DNA reads TGTGCCATCAGGCTCTCTAACTATGGCTACACCTTC. Translating gives CAIRLSNYGYTF.

The chain links TRBV6-5 to TRBJ2-6, with 8 bases that match TRBD2. J lost 8 bases, V lost 9 bases, and 9 bases had no gene match. This CDR3 contains 14 residues. Germline lookup yields CDR1 MNHEY and CDR2 SVGAGI. CDR3 sequence: CASQSGRQTNVLTF. The CDR3 nucleotides are TGTGCCAGTCAAAGCGGGAGACAGACCAACGTCCTGACTTTC.

The chain couples TRBV4-3 to TRBJ2-7; 8 bases align to TRBD2. The CDR3 runs to 15 residues. The germline V gene encodes CDR1 LGHNA and CDR2 YSLEER. Germline trimming cut 2 bases from V and 3 bases from J; bases unmatched to any gene: 6. As DNA, the CDR3 is TGCGCCAGCAGCCAAACGAGCGGGAGCATCTACGAGCAGTACTTC. Translation gives CASSQTSGSIYEQYF.

This clonotype came up many times. This chain connects TRBV10-1 to TRBJ1-6; no firm D call. Per the germline V gene, CDR1 is WNHNN and CDR2 is SYGVQD (reference sequence). V gave up 2 bases and J gave up 6 bases, with 5 bases separating them. The CDR3 runs 13 residues. CDR3 sequence: CASSEAANSPLHF. The DNA for the CDR3 is TGCGCCAGCAGTGAGGCAGCTAATTCACCCCTCCACTTT.

The chain is built from TRBV4-1 and TRBJ2-5, with TRBD1 as a possible D gene (6 bases). The CDR3 has 15 residues. Trimming stripped 6 bases from V and 4 bases from J, with 18 bases between. Germline CDR1 and CDR2: MGHRA and YSYEKL. The CDR3 coding sequence is TGCGCCAGCAGGGGTGTAGGGGGAGTTCGAGAGACCCAGTACTTC. Its protein is CASRGVGGVRETQYF.

This rearrangement joins TRBV25-1 to TRBJ1-1, with a tentative D call TRBD1 (5 bases). This CDR3 is built from 13 residues. Germline loops: CDR1 MGHDK, CDR2 SYGVNS. The CDR3 is CAIRQPMNTEAFF. The DNA for the CDR3 is TGTGCTATCCGACAGCCGATGAACACTGAAGCTTTCTTT.

This clonotype was found a few times. In DNA form, the CDR3 reads TGTGCCAGCAGCCGTCGGGGAAACACCGGGGAGCTGTTTTTT. Protein product: CASSRRGNTGELFF. The chain combines TRBV14 with TRBJ2-2; D possibly corresponds to TRBD2 (5 bases). The CDR3 is 14 amino acids. The germline V gene has CDR1 SGHDN and CDR2 FVKESK. Between the trimmed V and J ends, which lost 4 bases and 2 bases, there was a span of 8 bases. Variable domain in full (rest from reference TRBV14 and TRBJ2-2): EAGVTQFPSHSVIEKGQTVTLRCDPISGHDNLYWYRRVMGKEIKFLLHFVKESKQDESGMPNNRFLAERTGGTYSTLKVQPAELEDSGVYFCASSRRGNTGELFFGEGSRLTVL.

A few counts support this clonotype. At one boundary the junction diverges from the germline segment, which might be a read error. The chain combines TRBV14 with TRBJ2-7; a weak D match, TRBD1 (5 bases). The germline V gene has CDR1 SGHDN and CDR2 FVKESK. The CDR3 runs 14 residues. The DNA of the CDR3 is TGTGCCACCAGCCCAGGGTGGGGAACCTACGAGCAGTACTTC. It is translated as CATSPGWGTYEQYF.

Regarding this clonotype: One junction end does not reproduce the germline sequence, and a read error may be involved. The chain employs TRBV2 and TRBJ2-7, with D tentatively TRBD1 (6 bases). Germline CDR1 reads SNHLY; CDR2 reads FYNNEI. The CDR3 consists of 14 residues. This chain's CDR3 is CASGRETDGGERYF. The CDR3 DNA reads TGTGCCAGTGGAAGGGAAACGGATGGGGGCGAGCGGTACTTC.

This clonotype has just a few counts. The chain employs TRBV7-9 and TRBJ1-1, with D perhaps matching TRBD1 (5 bases). The V end lost 5 bases, the J end lost 14 bases, and 21 bases lay between the germline ends. Germline V gene lookup returns CDR1 SEHNR and CDR2 FQNEAQ (reference sequence). The CDR3 sequence is 13 residues long. This chain's CDR3 is CASSPGGLEKTFF. The CDR3 DNA follows: TGTGCCAGCAGCCCGGGGGGACTCGAAAAAACCTTCTTT.

This clonotype was counted only a few times. The V and J genes are TRBV12-3 or TRBV12-4 and TRBJ1-5; D ambiguous. The V gene lost 4 bases and the J gene lost 5 bases, with 9 bases spanning the gap. The CDR3 consists of 13 residues. The CDR3 coding sequence is TGTGCCAGCAGTTACTGGCAGGATCAGCCCCAGCATTTT. Translated, it gives CASSYWQDQPQHF.

The V call is TRBV7-6, the J call TRBJ1-1; D is possibly TRBD1 (5 bases). CDR1 is SGHVS and CDR2 is FNYEAQ in the germline V gene. The CDR3 totals 16 residues. The V end was cut by 5 bases, the J end by 6 bases, with 22 bases between. CDR3 amino acids: CASSPGGGDSGPEAFF. For the CDR3, the DNA is TGTGCCAGCAGCCCTGGGGGAGGGGACTCAGGGCCTGAAGCTTTCTTT.

A few counts support this clonotype. The V and J genes are TRBV7-2 and TRBJ2-7; D not resolved. The CDR3 has 13 amino acids. Germline CDR1 and CDR2: SGHTA and FQGNSA. Trimming pared 5 bases from V and 3 bases from J, leaving 11 bases between. CDR3 region: CASSRRVFYEQYF. In DNA, the CDR3 is TGTGCCAGCAGCCGACGGGTCTTCTACGAGCAGTACTTC.

The V call is TRBV5-5, the J call TRBJ2-7; no reliable D call. Germline CDR1 reads SGHKS; CDR2 reads YYEKEE (reference sequence). V lost 4 bases, J lost 7 bases, and 9 bases lay in between. This CDR3 has 11 amino acids. CDR3 nucleotide sequence: TGTGCCAGCAGCGAGGATAGAGAGCAGTACTTC. It is translated as CASSEDREQYF.

The rearrangement links TRBV9 to TRBJ2-5, with D possibly matching TRBD1 (5 bases). V lost 4 bases, J lost 0 bases, and 19 bases lay in between. The germline CDR1 and CDR2 sequences are SGDLS and YYNGEE. The CDR3 covers 17 residues. The CDR3 DNA sequence: TGTGCCAGCAGCCCCAGGGTTGGCCCCTCGTACCAAGAGACCCAGTACTTC. Protein product: CASSPRVGPSYQETQYF.

This rearrangement joins TRBV7-9 to TRBJ2-7; D is possibly TRBD1 (5 bases). The CDR3 extends over 14 amino acids. V was cut by 1 base and J by 1 base, with 8 bases left in between. CDR1 and CDR2 (germline): SEHNR, FQNEAQ (reference sequence). The CDR3 DNA reads TGTGCCAGCAGCTTAGAGGACAAGTCCTACGAGCAGTACTTC. This gives the protein CASSLEDKSYEQYF.

The rearrangement uses TRBV7-2 and TRBJ2-7; possible D gene TRBD1, 5 bases. Trimming stripped 4 bases from V and 1 base from J, with 11 bases between. This CDR3 is built from 14 residues. From germline, CDR1 is SGHTA and CDR2 FQGNSA. The DNA for the CDR3 is TGTGCCAGCAGCTACAGGAGTATTTCCTACGAGCAGTACTTC. Translation gives CASSYRSISYEQYF.

This clonotype was found a few times. The chain uses TRBV12-3 or TRBV12-4 and TRBJ1-5; 9 positions agree with TRBD1. V shed 4 bases, J shed 0 bases, and the junction held 4 bases outside the gene matches. This CDR3 spans 16 amino acids. The DNA for the CDR3 is TGTGCCAGCAGTTCCCGACAGGGGGGTAGCAATCAGCCCCAGCATTTT. Translation gives CASSSRQGGSNQPQHF.

This clonotype was observed once. V and J are TRBV11-2 and TRBJ1-6; D remains ambiguous. The V gene lost 6 bases and the J gene lost 9 bases, with 27 bases spanning the gap. Germline V gene data show CDR1 as SGHAT and CDR2 as FQNNGV. The CDR3 consists of 18 residues. CDR3 in DNA: TGTGCCAGCAGTTCCGCAGTGAGACGGGTCTTACTCGGTTCACCCCTCCACTTT. Encoded protein: CASSSAVRRVLLGSPLHF.

This clonotype was seen many times. The chain recombines TRBV25-1 with TRBJ2-5, with 7 bases aligning to TRBD2. CDR3 length equals 15 residues. The junction had 10 bases not matched to a gene; V was cut back by 5 bases and J by 4 bases. Germline V CDR1 and CDR2: MGHDK, SYGVNS. CDR3 sequence reads: CASSRLAERGETQYF. In DNA form, the CDR3 reads TGTGCCAGCAGTCGACTAGCCGAAAGGGGAGAGACCCAGTACTTC.

This clonotype has ten or more counts. The chain has TRBV29-1 and TRBJ2-5, with TRBD1 identical over 9 bases. The germline V gene has CDR1 SQVTM and CDR2 ANQGSEA. V lost 5 bases and J lost 2; bases outside the gene matches: 3. The CDR3 extends over 13 amino acids. Written as DNA, the CDR3 is TGCAGCGTTATACAGGGGGCTCAAGAGACCCAGTACTTC. Residues: CSVIQGAQETQYF.

The V call is TRBV7-2, the J call TRBJ1-5; possibly TRBD1 for D (6 bases). V was pared by 6 bases and J by 3 bases, with 18 bases between. Germline V lookup: CDR1 SGHTA, CDR2 FQGNSA. The CDR3 contains 16 residues. CDR3 nucleotides: TGTGCCAGCAGTTTTGCAGCAGGGGCGAACAATCAGCCCCAGCATTTT. It encodes CASSFAAGANNQPQHF.

The chain employs TRBV2 and TRBJ2-2; TRBD1 agrees at 7 bases. Trimming took 4 bases from V and 7 from J; bases not matched to a gene: 6. The CDR3 runs 14 residues. Germline loops: CDR1 SNHLY, CDR2 FYNNEI. The CDR3 protein is CASSGQGVGGELFF. The CDR3 nucleotides read TGTGCCAGCAGTGGACAGGGAGTCGGCGGGGAGCTGTTTTTT.

In its sample, this clonotype was seen many times. This chain uses TRBV20-1 with TRBJ2-7; no clear D gene. This CDR3 is built from 13 residues. Trimming cost V 0 bases and J 3 bases, with 9 bases left between them. Germline CDR1 and CDR2: DFQATT and SNEGSKA (reference sequence). Written as DNA, the CDR3 is TGCAGTGCTAGAGACGACCGCTTCTACGAGCAGTACTTC. Translated, it gives CSARDDRFYEQYF.

This clonotype showed up many times. This sequence joins TRBV29-1 and TRBJ1-1, with 9 nucleotides matching TRBD1. This CDR3 spans 13 amino acids. Germline CDR1 SQVTM, CDR2 ANQGSEA. The J segment lost 6 bases and the V segment lost 7 bases, leaving 9 bases of the junction unmatched. The CDR3 nucleotides are TGCAGCGGGGGTGGGACAGGGATCGCTGAAGCTTTCTTT. Translation: CSGGGTGIAEAFF.

This clonotype was seen repeatedly, ten times or more. The chain is built from TRBV5-1 and TRBJ2-5; D remains ambiguous. The germline gives CDR1 SGHRS, CDR2 YFSETQ. The CDR3 length is 12 residues. V gave up 5 bases and J gave up 2 bases, with 7 bases separating them. DNA for the CDR3: TGCGCCAGCAGAGCTGATCAAGAGACCCAGTACTTC. Protein product: CASRADQETQYF.

The CDR3 DNA reads as TGTGCCAGCAGCCCAAAGGGGATCCGAGAAAAACTGTTTTTT. This translates into CASSPKGIREKLFF. The chain recombines TRBV3-1 with TRBJ1-4, with D maybe TRBD1 (5 bases). CDR1 is LGHDT and CDR2 is YNNKEL in the germline V gene (reference sequence). Trimming cost V 4 bases and J 8 bases, with 14 bases left between them. The CDR3 is 14 residues long.

For this clonotype: Since no conserved phenylalanine or tryptophan closes the CDR3, a read error is the likely cause. No DNA is shown, since the ends of the CDR3 on it are uncertain; the CDR3 is the one TCRdb lists. The rearrangement joins TRBV10-3 to TRBJ2-7; the D call TRBD2 from the table was never checked on the DNA. The CDR3 is made up of 10 amino acids, end residues included. CDR1 is ENHRY and CDR2 is SYGVKD in the germline V gene. The CDR3 loop reads CASSLGFGGD.

The chain couples TRBV5-6 to TRBJ1-1; D remains ambiguous. With 0 bases removed from V and 5 bases from J, the gap between germline ends came to 14 bases. Germline V CDR1 and CDR2: SGHDT, YYEEEE. The CDR3 totals 15 residues. CDR3 residues: CASSLVREERTEAFF. CDR3 nucleotide sequence: TGTGCCAGCAGCTTGGTTCGGGAGGAGAGGACTGAAGCTTTCTTT.